A selection of T cell receptor beta chains follows, all from one sample in a study of cytomegalovirus exposure and HLA in healthy donors. Method: immunoSEQ multiplex PCR; TCRdb's copy keeps in-frame clones and lacks some. The data show fewer than 250,000 clones, 65% to 90% seen once. The sample consisted of PBMCs. Source of these receptors: a girl aged 10 to 17 in good health and CMV-seronegative. CDR3s include the opening cysteine and the closing phenylalanine or tryptophan. D genes are given only for firm matches. A row's size may be missing; if present it is once, few, many or a size class.

size: .; V: TRBV14; J: TRBJ2-7; D: .; DNA: TGTGCCAGCAGCCTAAACTACGAGCAGTACTTC; CDR3: CASSLNYEQYF
size: .; V: TRBV12-5; J: TRBJ1-1; D: .; DNA: TGTGCTAGTGTCGAGGGATTATTAAACACTGAAGCTTTCTTT; CDR3: CASVEGLLNTEAFF
size: .; V: TRBV27; J: TRBJ2-1; D: TRBD2; DNA: TGTGCCAGCAGTTTAAGATCTAGCGGGGTCAATGAGCAGTTCTTC; CDR3: CASSLRSSGVNEQFF
size: .; V: TRBV5-4; J: TRBJ1-4; D: TRBD1; DNA: TGTGCCAGCAGCGCGGGACAGAATAATGAAAAACTGTTTTTT; CDR3: CASSAGQNNEKLFF
size: once; V: TRBV7-9; J: TRBJ2-3; D: TRBD2; DNA: TGTGCCAGCAGTCCCAGACTAGCGGGAGTTAGTACAGATACGCAGTATTTT; CDR3: CASSPRLAGVSTDTQYF
size: .; V: TRBV15; J: TRBJ2-3; D: .; DNA: TGTGCCACCAGCAGAGATCTGTTCCGGCGGGGCACAGATACGCAGTATTTT; CDR3: CATSRDLFRRGTDTQYF
size: .; V: TRBV5-1; J: TRBJ1-2; D: TRBD1; DNA: TGCGCCAGCAGCTTGGACAGGGGTGAAGCCGGCTACACCTTC; CDR3: CASSLDRGEAGYTF
size: .; V: TRBV19; J: TRBJ2-3; D: .; DNA: TGTGCCAGTGGCCTAGTCAACACAGATACGCAGTATTTT; CDR3: CASGLVNTDTQYF
size: .; V: TRBV28; J: TRBJ1-5; D: .; DNA: TGTGCCAGCAGTTTGAGTCGACAGCCCCAGCATTTT; CDR3: CASSLSRQPQHF
size: .; V: TRBV6-5; J: TRBJ1-1; D: TRBD1; DNA: TGTGCCAGCAGATATAACAGGGGAACTGAAGCTTTCTTT; CDR3: CASRYNRGTEAFF
size: .; V: TRBV6-5; J: TRBJ2-4; D: .; DNA: TGTGCCAGCAGGGGGGGAGGAGGGAACATTCAGTACTTC; CDR3: CASRGGGGNIQYF
size: .; V: TRBV28; J: TRBJ1-2; D: .; DNA: TGTGCCAGCAGCGACTTAAACTATGGCTACACCTTC; CDR3: CASSDLNYGYTF
size: .; V: TRBV29-1; J: TRBJ2-7; D: .; DNA: TGCAGCGTTGTGGCTGGTCAGGGTCACTACGAGCAGTACTTC; CDR3: CSVVAGQGHYEQYF
size: .; V: TRBV2; J: TRBJ1-3; D: .; DNA: TGTGCCAGCAGTGTTAACTCTGGAAACACCATATATTTT; CDR3: CASSVNSGNTIYF
size: .; V: TRBV5-1; J: TRBJ2-7; D: .; DNA: TGCGCCAGCAGCCCGGAGTCGATTCACGAGCAGTACTTC; CDR3: CASSPESIHEQYF
size: .; V: TRBV19; J: TRBJ2-7; D: .; DNA: TGTGCCAGTAGTATAGGGACACGGAGGAGGGACGAGCAGTACTTC; CDR3: CASSIGTRRRDEQYF
size: .; V: TRBV5-1; J: TRBJ1-4; D: TRBD1; DNA: TGCGCCAGCAGCGTGGGACAGGGGGCAACTAATGAAAAACTGTTTTTT; CDR3: CASSVGQGATNEKLFF
size: .; V: TRBV19; J: TRBJ1-1; D: TRBD1; DNA: TGTGCCAGTAGCCCTGACAGGGGAAGACGCACTGAAGCTTTCTTT; CDR3: CASSPDRGRRTEAFF
size: .; V: TRBV28; J: TRBJ2-7; D: TRBD2; DNA: TGTGCCAGCACCCTAACTAGCGGGAGGACCTACGAGCAGTACTTC; CDR3: CASTLTSGRTYEQYF
size: .; V: TRBV19; J: TRBJ1-5; D: .; DNA: TGTGCCAGTAGTATAGACAGAACGCGGAACCAGCCTCAGCATTTT; CDR3: CASSIDRTRNQPQHF
size: once; V: TRBV30; J: TRBJ2-1; D: .; DNA: TGTGCCTGGAGTGTACTGGTTAGCTACAATGAGCAGTTCTTC; CDR3: CAWSVLVSYNEQFF
size: once; V: TRBV28; J: TRBJ1-1; D: .; DNA: TGTGCCAGCAGCCTGGTAGTTTCTGAAGCTTTCTTT; CDR3: CASSLVVSEAFF
size: .; V: TRBV27; J: TRBJ2-1; D: TRBD1; DNA: TGTGCCAGCAGTTTATCAGCCCCCAGGGGGCTCTTTATGGCTGAGCAGTTCTTC; CDR3: CASSLSAPRGLFMAEQFF
size: .; V: TRBV5-6; J: TRBJ1-6; D: .; DNA: TGTGCCAGCAGGCGGTACCTTGGGAATTCACCCCTCCACTTT; CDR3: CASRRYLGNSPLHF
size: .; V: TRBV6-1; J: TRBJ2-2; D: .; DNA: TGTGCCAGCAGTGCAGACAGGTCTGTGGGGGAGCTGTTTTTT; CDR3: CASSADRSVGELFF
size: once; V: TRBV30; J: TRBJ1-4; D: .; DNA: TGTGCCTGGAGTGTTGGTACCCAAGGGGTTCGGACTGAAAAACTGTTTTTT; CDR3: CAWSVGTQGVRTEKLFF
size: .; V: TRBV5-1; J: TRBJ1-2; D: .; DNA: TGCGCCAGCAGCGGGGCAGGTTATGGCTACACCTTC; CDR3: CASSGAGYGYTF
size: .; V: TRBV18; J: TRBJ2-7; D: .; DNA: TGTGCCAGCTCACAACCCAGCTCCTACGAGCAGTACTTC; CDR3: CASSQPSSYEQYF
size: .; V: TRBV2; J: TRBJ2-1; D: TRBD2; DNA: TGTGCCAGCAGGACTAGCGGGGGTTACAATGAGCAGTTCTTC; CDR3: CASRTSGGYNEQFF
size: .; V: TRBV5-4; J: TRBJ1-2; D: TRBD1; DNA: TGTGCCAGCAGCTTGGGACTGACAGGGGACTATGGCTACACCTTC; CDR3: CASSLGLTGDYGYTF
size: .; V: TRBV6-4; J: TRBJ1-6; D: .; DNA: TGTGCCAGCAAGAGTGGGGACTCATTTAATTCACCCCTCCACTTT; CDR3: CASKSGDSFNSPLHF
size: .; V: TRBV4-2; J: TRBJ2-1; D: .; DNA: TGTGCCAGCAGCCCACGTTTAATAGCGGATAGCTCCTACAATGAGCAGTTCTTC; CDR3: CASSPRLIADSSYNEQFF
size: .; V: TRBV18; J: TRBJ2-3; D: .; DNA: TGTGCCAGCTCCCCGGGGGTGGGGATGAGCACAGATACGCAGTATTTT; CDR3: CASSPGVGMSTDTQYF
size: .; V: TRBV7-9; J: TRBJ1-2; D: TRBD1; DNA: TGTGCCAGCAGCCACCCGACAGGGCTCTATGGCTACACCTTC; CDR3: CASSHPTGLYGYTF
size: once; V: TRBV29-1; J: TRBJ2-1; D: TRBD2; DNA: TGCAGCGGTGGGACTAGCGGATTTAGAAATGAGCAGTTCTTC; CDR3: CSGGTSGFRNEQFF